This T cell receptor beta chain was captured in a study of graft-versus-host responses after intestinal transplantation. Across the study: Transplant recipients had multivisceral, liver-intestinal, or isolated intestinal grafts. Anti-thymocyte globulin was used for induction in all recipients, who then took tacrolimus and steroids for 3 to 4 years. Regarding the study as a whole: GvH clone levels peaked in circulation, and this peak was associated with early post-transplant HvG declines. GvH clones turned up in recipient marrow; some had shown up first in ileum or blood.

Germline values: CDR1 SGHDT, CDR2 YYEEEE. V was trimmed by 0 bases and J by 4 bases, leaving 11 bases between them. The length of the CDR3 is 15 residues. Comment on this clone: Its antigen is undetermined.

Assay used: immunoSEQ multiplex PCR; TCRdb lists only in-frame clones, some missing. The sample gives roughly 99,000 clones, roughly 83% of which show up once; more than 1.4% is in the top ten. The chain links TRBV5-6 to TRBJ1-5; D may be TRBD1 (5 bases). This TCR came from a human patient who received an intestinal transplant, so some T cells may come from the graft donor. Sequencing used PBMCs, obtained 255 days after intestinal transplant. CDR3 in DNA: TGTGCCAGCAGCTTGGGTGGGCCAGGGAATCAGCCCCAGCATTTT. It is translated as CASSLGGPGNQPQHF.